This T cell receptor (beta chain) was captured in a study of molecular identifiers for immune sequencing clone quantification. This clonotype was picked up many times. For bulk TCR libraries, previously described methods and listed TCR primers were used. In TCRdb, the PCR reads were re-called with MiXCR into one record per CDR3 protein. The sample has tens of thousands of distinct CDR3 sequences, over 20% seen once. The V segment lost 4 bases and the J segment 7 bases; nucleotides outside the gene matches: 7. This CDR3 has 15 residues. CDR1 SGHTA and CDR2 FQGNSA come from the germline V gene. This sequence originates from a human donor in good health. Some libraries in this study had Jurkat cell RNA spiked in. This rearrangement joins TRBV7-2 to TRBJ2-1; TRBD1 matches at 10 bases. Sequencing was carried out using naive CD8+ T cells from blood, with Jurkat cell RNA spiked in. Subset denoted: FACS-sorted CD8+CD4-CCR7+CD45RA+ naive T cells. CDR3 nucleotides: TGTGCCAGCAGCTACGCCCCGGGACAGGGGAATGAGCAGTTCTTC. It yields the protein CASSYAPGQGNEQFF.